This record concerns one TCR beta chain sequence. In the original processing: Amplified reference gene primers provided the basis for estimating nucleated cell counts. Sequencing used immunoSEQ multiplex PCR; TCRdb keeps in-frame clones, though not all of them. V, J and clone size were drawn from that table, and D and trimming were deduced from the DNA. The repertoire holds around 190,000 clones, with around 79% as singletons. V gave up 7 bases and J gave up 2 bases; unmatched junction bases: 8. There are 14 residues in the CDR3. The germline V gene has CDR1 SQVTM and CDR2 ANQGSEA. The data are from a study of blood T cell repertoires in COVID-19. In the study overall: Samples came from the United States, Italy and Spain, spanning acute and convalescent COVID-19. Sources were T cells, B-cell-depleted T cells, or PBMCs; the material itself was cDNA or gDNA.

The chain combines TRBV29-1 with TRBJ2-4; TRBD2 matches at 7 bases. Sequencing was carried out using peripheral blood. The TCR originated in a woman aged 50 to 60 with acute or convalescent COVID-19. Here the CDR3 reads CSGRPGGSKNIQYF. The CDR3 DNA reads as TGCAGCGGGAGACCGGGGGGTTCCAAAAACATTCAGTACTTC.